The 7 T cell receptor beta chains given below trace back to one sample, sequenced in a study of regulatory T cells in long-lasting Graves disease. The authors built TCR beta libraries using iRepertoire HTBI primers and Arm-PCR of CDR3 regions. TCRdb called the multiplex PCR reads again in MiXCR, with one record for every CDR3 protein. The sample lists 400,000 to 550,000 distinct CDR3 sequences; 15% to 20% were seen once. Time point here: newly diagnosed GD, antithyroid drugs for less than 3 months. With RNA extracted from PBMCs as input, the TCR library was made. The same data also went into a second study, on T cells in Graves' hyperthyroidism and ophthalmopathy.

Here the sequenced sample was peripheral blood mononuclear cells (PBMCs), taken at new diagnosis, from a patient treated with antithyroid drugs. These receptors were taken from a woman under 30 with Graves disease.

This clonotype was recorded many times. The CDR3 DNA is TGTGCCTGGAGTGGACTGGGCTACGAGCAGTACTTC. Encoded protein: CAWSGLGYEQYF. The V call is TRBV30, the J call TRBJ2-7; D is unclear. The V gene's germline CDR1 is GTSNPN and CDR2 SVGIG (reference sequence). There are 12 residues in the CDR3. V lost 1 base, J lost 3 bases, and 7 bases lay in between.

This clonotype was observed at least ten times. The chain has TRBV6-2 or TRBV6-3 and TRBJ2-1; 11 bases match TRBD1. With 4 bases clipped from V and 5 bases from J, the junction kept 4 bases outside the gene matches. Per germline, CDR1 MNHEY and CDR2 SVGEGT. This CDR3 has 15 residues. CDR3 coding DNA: TGTGCCAGCAGTTGGACAGGGGGCGGGCACAATGAGCAGTTCTTC. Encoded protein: CASSWTGGGHNEQFF.

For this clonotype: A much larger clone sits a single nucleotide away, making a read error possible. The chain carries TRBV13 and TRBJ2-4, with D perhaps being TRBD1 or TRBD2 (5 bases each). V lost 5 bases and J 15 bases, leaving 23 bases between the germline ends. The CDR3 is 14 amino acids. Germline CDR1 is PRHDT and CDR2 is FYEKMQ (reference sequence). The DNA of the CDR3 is TGTGCCAGCAGCGCCGAGGGGACCCGAGGGACCCCGTACTTC. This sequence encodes CASSAEGTRGTPYF.

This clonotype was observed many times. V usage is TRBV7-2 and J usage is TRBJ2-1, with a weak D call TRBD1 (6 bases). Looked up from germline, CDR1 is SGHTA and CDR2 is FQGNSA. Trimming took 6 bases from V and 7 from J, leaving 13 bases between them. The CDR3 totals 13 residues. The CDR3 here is CASRTQGRNEQFF. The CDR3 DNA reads TGTGCCAGCAGGACACAGGGCCGAAATGAGCAGTTCTTC.

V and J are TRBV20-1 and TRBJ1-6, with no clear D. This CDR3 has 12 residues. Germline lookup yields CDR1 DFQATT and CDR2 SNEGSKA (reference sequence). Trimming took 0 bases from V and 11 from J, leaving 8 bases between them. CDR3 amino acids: CSARDPKAPLHF. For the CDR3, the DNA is TGCAGTGCTAGAGATCCGAAGGCACCCCTCCACTTT.

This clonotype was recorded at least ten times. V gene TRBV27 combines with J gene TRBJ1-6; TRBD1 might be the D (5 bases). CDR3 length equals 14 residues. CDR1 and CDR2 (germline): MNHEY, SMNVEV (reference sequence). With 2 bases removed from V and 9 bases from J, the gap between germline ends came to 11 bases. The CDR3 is CASSLPGRLSPLHF. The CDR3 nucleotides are TGTGCCAGCAGTTTACCGGGACGTCTTTCACCCCTCCACTTT.

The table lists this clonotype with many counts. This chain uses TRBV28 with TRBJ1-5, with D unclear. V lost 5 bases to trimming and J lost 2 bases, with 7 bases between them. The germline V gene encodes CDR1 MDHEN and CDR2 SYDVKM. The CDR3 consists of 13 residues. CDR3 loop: CASSRPGNQPQHF. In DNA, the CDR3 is TGTGCCAGCAGTCGGCCTGGCAATCAGCCCCAGCATTTT.